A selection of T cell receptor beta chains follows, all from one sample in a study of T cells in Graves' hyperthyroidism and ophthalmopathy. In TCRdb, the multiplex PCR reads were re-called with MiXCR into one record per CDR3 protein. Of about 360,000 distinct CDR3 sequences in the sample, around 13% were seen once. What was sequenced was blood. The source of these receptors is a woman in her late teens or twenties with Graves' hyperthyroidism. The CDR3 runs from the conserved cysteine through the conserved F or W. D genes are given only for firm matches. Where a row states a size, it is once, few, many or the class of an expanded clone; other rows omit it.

CDR3nt: TGTGCCAGCAGTGCCCGACTAGCGACTGTCTGGTACGAGCAGTACTTC
CDR3aa: CASSARLATVWYEQYF
d_gene: TRBD2
abundance: many
v_gene: TRBV2
j_gene: TRBJ2-7

CDR3nt: TGTGCCAGCAGCAAGGAGTCGACTAGCGGCTACGAGCAGTACTTC
CDR3aa: CASSKESTSGYEQYF
d_gene: TRBD2
abundance: many
v_gene: TRBV7-8
j_gene: TRBJ2-7

CDR3nt: TGCGCCAGCAGCCAAGACAGGCAGAGGGTTGAAGCTTTCTTT
CDR3aa: CASSQDRQRVEAFF
d_gene: -
abundance: many
v_gene: TRBV4-1
j_gene: TRBJ1-1

CDR3nt: TGTGCCAGCACGGGTCGACCTTCACCCCTCCACTTT
CDR3aa: CASTGRPSPLHF
d_gene: -
abundance: many
v_gene: TRBV28
j_gene: TRBJ1-6

CDR3nt: TGTGCCAGCAAGGTGGGGGCTACTGAGCAGTTCTTC
CDR3aa: CASKVGATEQFF
d_gene: -
abundance: many
v_gene: TRBV27
j_gene: TRBJ2-1

CDR3nt: TGTGCCAGCAGCGTAGCTTGGGGTGGGAGTGGTTTTACAGATACGCAGTATTTT
CDR3aa: CASSVAWGGSGFTDTQYF
d_gene: -
abundance: many
v_gene: TRBV9
j_gene: TRBJ2-3

CDR3nt: TGTGCCAGCAGTTTCGGGGCCCCCCTGTCCCAAGAGACCCAGTACTTC
CDR3aa: CASSFGAPLSQETQYF
d_gene: -
abundance: many
v_gene: TRBV28
j_gene: TRBJ2-5

CDR3nt: TGTGCCGCAGCTCGGACTTCTACTAACTATGGCTACACCTTC
CDR3aa: CAAARTSTNYGYTF
d_gene: -
abundance: -
v_gene: TRBV6-1
j_gene: TRBJ1-2

CDR3nt: TGTGCCAACCCGGTAGGGAGAGCTAACTATGGCTACACCTTC
CDR3aa: CANPVGRANYGYTF
d_gene: -
abundance: many
v_gene: TRBV2
j_gene: TRBJ1-2

CDR3nt: TGCGCCAGCAGCTGGGACGGAGGGGAGCAGTTCTTC
CDR3aa: CASSWDGGEQFF
d_gene: -
abundance: -
v_gene: TRBV5-1
j_gene: TRBJ2-1

CDR3nt: TGCAGTGCTCGAGGAGGGACAGGGACAGATACGCAGTATTTT
CDR3aa: CSARGGTGTDTQYF
d_gene: TRBD1
abundance: -
v_gene: TRBV20-1
j_gene: TRBJ2-3